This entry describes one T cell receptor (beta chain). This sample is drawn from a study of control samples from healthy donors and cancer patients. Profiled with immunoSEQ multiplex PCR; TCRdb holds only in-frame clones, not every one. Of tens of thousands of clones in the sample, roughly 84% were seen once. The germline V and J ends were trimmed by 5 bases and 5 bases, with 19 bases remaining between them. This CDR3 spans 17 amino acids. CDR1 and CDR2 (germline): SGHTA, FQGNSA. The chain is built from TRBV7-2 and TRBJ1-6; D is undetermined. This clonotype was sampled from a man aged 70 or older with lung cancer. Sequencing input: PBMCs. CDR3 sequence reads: CASSHMRVWVNNSPLHF. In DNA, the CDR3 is TGTGCCAGCAGCCACATGCGGGTTTGGGTGAATAATTCACCCCTCCACTTT. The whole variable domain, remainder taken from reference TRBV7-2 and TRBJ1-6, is GAGVSQSPSNKVTEKGKDVELRCDPISGHTALYWYRQSLGQGLEFLIYFQGNSAPDKSGLPSDRFSAERTGGSVSTLTIQRTQQEDSAVYLCASSHMRVWVNNSPLHFGNGTRLTVT.